The source of this T cell receptor (beta chain) is a study of T cell repertoires in cytomegalovirus infection. Across the whole study: Recently identified HLA-C-restricted CMV epitopes and well-studied HLA-B-restricted CMV epitopes were used by the study. Public TCR beta signatures marked donors with CMV infection and the matching HLA. Notes on the study in general: HLA-C-restricted CMV-specific TCR beta clonotypes prevailed in the ex vivo response. Carriage of CMV together with the relevant HLA was identifiable through cumulative public TCR beta family frequency.

This clonotype is a singleton in its sample. Antigen unknown. In TCRdb, the reads were re-called with MiXCR into one record per CDR3 protein. Among about 920,000 distinct CDR3 sequences listed, around a third were seen once. Trimming took 4 bases from V and 1 from J; bases not matched to a gene: 7. Germline CDR1 reads SGHNT; CDR2 reads YYREEE (reference sequence). The CDR3 extends over 15 amino acids. The clonotype was recovered from a human donor in good health (CMV status not recorded). Some clones in this sample may be carry-over from other donors' samples. The sample was cultured CD8+ T cells from PBMCs, taken from culture after CMV antigen stimulation. This sequence joins TRBV5-4 and TRBJ1-2; 7 bases align to TRBD1. Here the CDR3 reads CASSDRDSFNYGYTF. Here the CDR3 DNA reads TGTGCCAGCAGCGATCGGGACAGCTTTAACTATGGCTACACCTTC.